This T cell receptor beta chain is from a study of beta chain features in type 1 diabetes. Investigators reverse transcribed all isolated RNA, so they sequenced expressed TCRB transcripts. TCRdb keeps only in-frame clones here, not all; method: immunoSEQ multiplex PCR. The table includes around 300,000 clones, roughly 8% detected once. Blood was collected once per donor into heparin, averaging approximately 0.11 L. Comments on this clone: Antigen: not known.

Broader study findings: The study found that naive, central memory and Treg TCRB repertoires appeared more similar in patients than in healthy donors. Fewer insertions but more deletions were seen at VDJ junctions in type 1 diabetes patients.

The CDR3 covers 14 residues. Looked up from germline, CDR1 is KGHSH and CDR2 is LQKENI. Trimming removed 4 bases from V and 4 bases from J; junction bases left unmatched: 3. The origin of this receptor is a woman under 30 in good health. The specimen was central memory CD4+ T cells from blood. The V gene is TRBV18, the J gene TRBJ1-5; 8 bases match TRBD1. CDR3 loop: CASSRQGANQPQHF. CDR3 in DNA: TGTGCCAGCTCACGCCAGGGGGCAAATCAGCCCCAGCATTTT. Using reference TRBV18 and TRBJ1-5 for the parts outside the CDR3, the full variable domain is NAGVMQNPRHLVRRRGQEARLRCSPMKGHSHVYWYRQLPEEGLKFMVYLQKENIIDESGMPKERFSAEFPKEGPSILRIQQVVRGDSAAYFCASSRQGANQPQHFGDGTRLSIL.